Sequencing of this T cell receptor (beta chain) was carried out in a study of cytomegalovirus exposure and HLA in healthy donors. Looking at the study overall: Early on, a data release was issued that held 80 million to 90 million unique TCRs from HLA-typed donors. Membership in the Caucasian-associated ancestry cluster was found for 75% to 90% of a few hundred genotyped donors.

About this clone itself: What it recognizes is unknown.

Trimming took 0 bases from V and 5 from J, leaving 11 bases between them. The CDR3 has 14 residues. Germline CDR1 and CDR2: SGDLS and YYNGEE. General study points: It was 150 to 200 TCR beta chains that were listed as cytomegalovirus-associated. TRBV6-2, TRBV6-3 and some other V segments were unresolvable in 87-base-pair reads.

The PCR used 60 Vbeta and 13 Jbeta primers. TCRdb's table, derived via immunoSEQ multiplex PCR, lists solely in-frame clones and lacks some. The sample contains over 100,000 clones, around two thirds of which appear only once. This receptor was obtained from a woman aged 40 to 49 in good health and CMV-seronegative. Sequenced input: PBMCs. The chain couples TRBV9 to TRBJ2-5; D remains unclear. Written as DNA, the CDR3 is TGTGCCAGCAGCGTAGGCCCCCTAACGGAGACCCAGTACTTC. Residues: CASSVGPLTETQYF. The whole variable domain, remainder taken from reference TRBV9 and TRBJ2-5, is DSGVTQTPKHLITATGQRVTLRCSPRSGDLSVYWYQQSLDQGLQFLIQYYNGEERAKGNILERFSAQQFPDLHSELNLSSLELGDSALYFCASSVGPLTETQYFGPGTRLLVL.